Reported below is one T cell receptor (beta chain). Its antigen is still unknown. The data were taken from a study of graft-versus-host responses after intestinal transplantation. Study as a whole: Tacrolimus and steroids were given for about 3 years to all recipients after anti-thymocyte globulin induction. Overall study findings and caveats: Among recipient marrow samples, GvH clones were found; some appeared first in ileum or blood. Declining HvG levels early post-transplant were linked to peak circulating GvH clone levels. In patients with graft-donor T cell macrochimerism, allograft graft-versus-host to host-versus-graft clonal ratios were high.

Only in-frame clones appear in the TCRdb table, and some are missing; sequencing was by immunoSEQ multiplex PCR. Of roughly 4,800 clones in the sample, roughly two thirds were seen once. The CDR3 covers 15 residues. CDR1 is MNHNS and CDR2 is SASEGT in the germline V gene. The gene calls are TRBV6-1 and TRBJ2-5; 10 bases align to TRBD1. The J call may be mistaken, given a closer DNA end match to TRBJ2-7. The receptor was isolated from a human patient who received an intestinal transplant, so some T cells may come from the graft donor. This sample comprised PBMCs, obtained around 81 weeks after intestinal transplant. The CDR3 region is CASSERGTGAYEQYF. CDR3 coding DNA: TGTGCCAGCAGTGAAAGAGGGACAGGGGCCTACGAGCAGTACTTC.